Sequencing of this T cell receptor (beta chain) was carried out in a study of blood T cell repertoires in COVID-19 (dated by TCRdb to 2020 to 2021). At the level of the whole study: The collaborator samples originated in the United States, Italy and Spain and spanned the acute and convalescent phases of COVID-19. The prospective study material was composed of cDNA or gDNA derived from T cells, B-cell-depleted T cells, or PBMCs. Deeply sampled blood TCRbeta repertoires from subjects exposed to, actively infected with, or recovered from COVID-19 were included in the dataset. The repertoires were made available in a free public database intended to serve as a resource for research on the immune response to SARS-CoV-2. The samples were drawn from the first 160 participants of the ongoing ImmuneRACE study and from 1,254 subjects provided by 6 global collaborators. Nearly every sample came with metadata listing a de-identified subject ID, COVID-19 status, age in years and sex. Where available, HLA class I and class II types were taken from metadata supplied by the sample provider and were not determined by assay-based typing.

The study at large found these results: The quantity of clinical and demographic metadata differed by source and by participant and was supplied without curation.

The immunoSEQ Assay, a bias-controlled multiplex PCR, was used to amplify TCRbeta CDR3 regions from genomic DNA. As for how the authors treated the data: The number of nucleated cells in each sample was estimated from the amplification of reference gene primers within the assay. To quantify the absolute abundance of each unique TCRbeta CDR3 rearrangement, sequence reads were collapsed and filtered. For each sample, productive Simpson clonality was calculated by taking the square root of Simpson's diversity index across productive rearrangements. TCRdb retrieved this table from immuneACCESS and kept in-frame rearrangements only. Not all clones are present; in checked studies, unresolved V genes account for under half, and no reason is known for the remainder. That table gives V, J and clone size, and the DNA gave D and trimming. This sample lists some 100,000 clones; 80% to 90% were detected once. The ten largest clones take up 6.5% to 10% of the sample.

On this clone itself: It lacks a known antigen. The sample holds no much larger clone one base away, and base qualities are not on file.

CDR1 ENHRY and CDR2 SYGVKD were looked up in the germline V gene. Spanning cysteine to phenylalanine, the CDR3 consists of 13 amino acids. This entry keeps only the CDR3 DNA: 39 bases, framed from base 1. The junction shows trimming of 4 bases on V and 5 bases on J, and the gene matches do not reach 1 base of it. Whole blood was collected in K2EDTA tubes by collaborating institutions according to the institutions' own protocols. Collaborator samples were shipped for TCRbeta analysis as frozen whole blood, isolated PBMCs, or DNA extracted from either sample type. Sequencing was done on a sample of peripheral blood. The receptor was isolated from a woman older than 75 with active or convalescent COVID-19. The chain uses TRBV10-3 and TRBJ1-5, with 8 bases matching TRBD1. CDR3 region: CAISVGQDQPQHF. The nucleotides read TGTGCCATCAGTGTGGGACAGGATCAGCCCCAGCATTTT.